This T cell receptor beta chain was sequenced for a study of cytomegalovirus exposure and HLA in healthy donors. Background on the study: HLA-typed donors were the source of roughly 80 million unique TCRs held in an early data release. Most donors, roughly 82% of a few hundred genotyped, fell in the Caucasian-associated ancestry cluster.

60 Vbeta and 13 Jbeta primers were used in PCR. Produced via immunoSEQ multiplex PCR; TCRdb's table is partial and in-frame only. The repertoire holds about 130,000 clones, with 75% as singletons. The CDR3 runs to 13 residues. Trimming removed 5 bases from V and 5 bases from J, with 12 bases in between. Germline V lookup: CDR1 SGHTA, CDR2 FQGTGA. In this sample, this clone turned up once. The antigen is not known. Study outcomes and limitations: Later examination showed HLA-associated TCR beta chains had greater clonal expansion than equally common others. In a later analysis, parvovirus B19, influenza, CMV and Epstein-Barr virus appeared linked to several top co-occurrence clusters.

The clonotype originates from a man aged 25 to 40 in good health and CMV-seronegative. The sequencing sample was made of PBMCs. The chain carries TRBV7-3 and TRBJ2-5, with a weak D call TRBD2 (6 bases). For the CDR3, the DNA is TGTGCCAGCAGCCCCAATGGGAGGGAGACCCAGTACTTC. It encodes CASSPNGRETQYF. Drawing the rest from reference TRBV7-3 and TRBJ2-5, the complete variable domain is GAGVSQTPSNKVTEKGKYVELRCDPISGHTALYWYRQSLGQGPEFLIYFQGTGAADDSGLPNDRFFAVRPEGSVSTLKIQRTERGDSAVYLCASSPNGRETQYFGPGTRLLVL.